This T cell receptor beta chain was retrieved from a study of blood T cell repertoires in COVID-19. Study background: The United States, Italy and Spain provided the acute and convalescent COVID-19 samples. PBMCs, B-cell-depleted T cells, or T cells provided the cDNA or gDNA that made up the material.

Germline-derived CDR1 and CDR2 are SGHVS and FQNEAQ. This CDR3 contains 15 residues. The trim removed 4 bases at V and 8 bases at J, leaving 9 bases unmatched. This clone was seen a handful of times. Authors' processing steps: Reference gene primer amplification gave nucleated cell count estimates. Assay: immunoSEQ multiplex PCR; the TCRdb copy retains only in-frame clones and omits some. V and J calls plus clone size are reproduced from that table; the DNA served to infer D and trimming. Of around 150,000 clones in the sample, approximately 86% were seen once. The receptor was isolated from a man aged 65 to 85 with acute or convalescent COVID-19. The rearrangement joins TRBV7-8 to TRBJ2-1, with TRBD1 matching over 9 bases. The sample was peripheral blood. CDR3 sequence: CASSSRTGDIDEQFF. In nucleotides, the CDR3 is TGTGCCAGCAGCTCCAGGACAGGGGATATTGATGAGCAGTTCTTC.